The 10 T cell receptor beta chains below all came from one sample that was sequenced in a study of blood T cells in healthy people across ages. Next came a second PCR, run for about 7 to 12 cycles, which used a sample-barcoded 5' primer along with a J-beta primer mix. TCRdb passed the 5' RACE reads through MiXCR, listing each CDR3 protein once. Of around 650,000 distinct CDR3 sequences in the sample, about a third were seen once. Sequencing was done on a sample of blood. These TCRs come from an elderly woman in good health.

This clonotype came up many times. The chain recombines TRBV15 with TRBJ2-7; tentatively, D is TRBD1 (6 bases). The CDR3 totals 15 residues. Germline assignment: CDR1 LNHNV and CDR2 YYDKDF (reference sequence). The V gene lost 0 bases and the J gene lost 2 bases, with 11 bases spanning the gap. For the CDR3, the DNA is TGTGCCACCAGCAGAGATGGCCAGGGGCCCTACGAGCAGTACTTC. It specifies CATSRDGQGPYEQYF.

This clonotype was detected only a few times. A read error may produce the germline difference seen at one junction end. This CDR3 reads CASSPSEGTYVQYF. The DNA of the CDR3 is TGTGCCAGCAGCCCCTCGGAGGGGACCTACGTGCAGTACTTC. The chain employs TRBV4-2 and TRBJ2-7, with a tentative D call TRBD2 (6 bases). The CDR3 contains 14 residues. The germline V gene has CDR1 LGHNA and CDR2 YNFKEQ.

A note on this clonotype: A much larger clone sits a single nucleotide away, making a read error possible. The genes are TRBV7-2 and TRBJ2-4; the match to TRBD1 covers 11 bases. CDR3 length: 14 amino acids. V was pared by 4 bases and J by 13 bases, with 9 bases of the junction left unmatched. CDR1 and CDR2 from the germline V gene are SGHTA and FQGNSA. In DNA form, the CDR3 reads TGTGCCAGCAGCTCGGGACAGGGGGGAGGGGAGCAGTACTTC. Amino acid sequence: CASSSGQGGGEQYF.

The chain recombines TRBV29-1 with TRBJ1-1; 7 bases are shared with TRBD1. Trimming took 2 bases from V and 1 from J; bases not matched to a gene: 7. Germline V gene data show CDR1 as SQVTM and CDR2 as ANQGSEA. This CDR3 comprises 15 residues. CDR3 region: CSVERRGQTNTEAFF. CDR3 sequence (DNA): TGCAGCGTTGAACGCCGGGGACAGACGAACACTGAAGCTTTCTTT. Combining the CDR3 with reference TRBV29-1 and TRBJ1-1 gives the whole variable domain SAVISQKPSRDICQRGTSLTIQCQVDSQVTMMFWYRQQPGQSLTLIATANQGSEATYESGFVIDKFPISRPNLTFSTLTVSNMSPEDSSIYLCSVERRGQTNTEAFFGQGTRLTVV.

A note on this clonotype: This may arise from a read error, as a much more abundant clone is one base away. The CDR3 bases are TGCAGTACTAGATCGCGGGGGGGCATATTCAATGAGCAGTTCTTC. The encoded protein is CSTRSRGGIFNEQFF. The rearrangement uses TRBV20-1 and TRBJ2-1; 9 bases match TRBD2. CDR3 length: 15 amino acids. Germline V CDR1 and CDR2: DFQATT, SNEGSKA (reference sequence).

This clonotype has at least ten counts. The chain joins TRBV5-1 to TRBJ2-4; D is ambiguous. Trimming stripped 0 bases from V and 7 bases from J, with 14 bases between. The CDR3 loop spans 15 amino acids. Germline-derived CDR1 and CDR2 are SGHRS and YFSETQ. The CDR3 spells CASSLDAASRNIQYF. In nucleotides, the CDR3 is TGCGCCAGCAGCTTGGATGCCGCCTCAAGGAACATTCAGTACTTC.

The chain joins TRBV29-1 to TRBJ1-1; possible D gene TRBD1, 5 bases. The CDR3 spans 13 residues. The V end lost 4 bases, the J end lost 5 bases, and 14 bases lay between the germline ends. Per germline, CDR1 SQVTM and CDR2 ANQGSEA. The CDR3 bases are TGCAGCGTTGCTTTTAGGGAGGGGACTGAAGCTTTCTTT. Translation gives CSVAFREGTEAFF.

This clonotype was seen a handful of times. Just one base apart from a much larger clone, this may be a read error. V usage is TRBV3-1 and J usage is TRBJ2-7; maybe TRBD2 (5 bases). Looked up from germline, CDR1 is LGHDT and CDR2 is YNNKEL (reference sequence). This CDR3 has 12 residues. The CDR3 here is CASGQGLIKQYF. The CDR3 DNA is TGTGCCAGCGGCCAAGGACTGATAAAGCAGTACTTC.

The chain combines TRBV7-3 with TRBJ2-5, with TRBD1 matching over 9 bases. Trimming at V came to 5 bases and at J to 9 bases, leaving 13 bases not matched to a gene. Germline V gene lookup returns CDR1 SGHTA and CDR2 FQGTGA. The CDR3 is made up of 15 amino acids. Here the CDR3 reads CASSPGQGPPLAQYF. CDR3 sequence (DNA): TGTGCCAGCAGCCCCGGACAGGGGCCACCGTTGGCCCAGTACTTC.

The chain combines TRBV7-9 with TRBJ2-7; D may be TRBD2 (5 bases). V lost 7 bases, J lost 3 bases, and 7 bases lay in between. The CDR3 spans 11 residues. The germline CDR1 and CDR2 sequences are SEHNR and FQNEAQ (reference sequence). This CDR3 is CASTRDYEQYF. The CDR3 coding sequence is TGTGCCAGCACACGGGACTACGAGCAGTACTTC.